A single sample gave rise to the 10 T cell receptor beta chains below, sequenced in a study of lymphopenia after photon versus proton radiotherapy. Using immunoSEQ multiplex PCR, the repertoire was profiled, and TCRdb retains in-frame clones only, with some absent. In the table there are more than 25,000 clones, under 90% of which are singletons. The source was peripheral blood, collected from a patient treated with photon-based radiotherapy. The receptors stem from a woman in her forties or fifties with pancreatic cancer.

This chain uses TRBV5-1 with TRBJ1-1; 7 nucleotides line up with TRBD1. The CDR3 is 15 amino acids. Trimming took 6 bases from V and 3 from J; bases not matched to a gene: 11. CDR1 and CDR2 (germline): SGHRS, YFSETQ. The CDR3 sequence is CASNRGENIDTEAFF. CDR3 nucleotides: TGCGCCAGCAACAGGGGAGAGAATATTGACACTGAAGCTTTCTTT. The whole variable domain, filled in from reference TRBV5-1 and TRBJ1-1, reads KAGVTQTPRYLIKTRGQQVTLSCSPISGHRSVSWYQQTPGQGLQFLFEYFSETQRNKGNFPGRFSGRQFSNSRSEMNVSTLELGDSALYLCASNRGENIDTEAFFGQGTRLTVV.

The gene calls are TRBV9 and TRBJ2-1, with 8 bases identical to TRBD2. The V segment lost 3 bases and the J segment 8 bases; nucleotides outside the gene matches: 10. Per germline, CDR1 SGDLS and CDR2 YYNGEE. This CDR3 region has 15 residues. The CDR3 DNA reads TGTGCCAGCAGCGCACGGCGGCTAGCGGGTTATGAGCAGTTCTTC. Its translation is CASSARRLAGYEQFF.

This chain connects TRBV6-5 to TRBJ2-7, with D uncertain. Germline CDR1 is MNHEY and CDR2 is SVGAGI. The CDR3 spans 15 residues. V was cut by 4 bases and J by 0 bases, with 13 bases left in between. DNA of the CDR3: TGTGCCAGCAGTTCGGTAGGGCGGTCCTCCTACGAGCAGTACTTC. Translation gives CASSSVGRSSYEQYF.

This clone was found once. The chain has TRBV27 and TRBJ1-2; possibly TRBD1 for D (5 bases). Trimming cost V 6 bases and J 4 bases, with 18 bases left between them. CDR1 is MNHEY, CDR2 SMNVEV, per germline (reference sequence). This CDR3 is built from 15 residues. The chain's CDR3 is CASSLGAPEAYGYTF. The CDR3 bases are TGTGCCAGCAGCCTAGGGGCCCCGGAGGCCTATGGCTACACCTTC.

This clone was seen just once. This chain connects TRBV7-9 to TRBJ2-2; no firm D call. With 3 bases removed from V and 5 bases from J, the gap between germline ends came to 4 bases. The CDR3 contains 12 residues. Germline lookup yields CDR1 SEHNR and CDR2 FQNEAQ (reference sequence). The CDR3 is CASSLSTGELFF. In DNA, the CDR3 is TGTGCCAGCAGCTTGTCGACCGGGGAGCTGTTTTTT.

The chain combines TRBV7-5 with TRBJ2-2. TRBV7-5 is labeled a pseudogene. The CDR3 covers 14 residues. The CDR3 loop is CVRSLPAFGGELFF. In DNA, the CDR3 is TGTGTCAGAAGCTTACCAGCTTTCGGCGGGGAGCTGTTTTTT.

This clone was counted a single time. The gene calls are TRBV15 and TRBJ1-2, with D perhaps TRBD1 (5 bases). The CDR3 length is 15 residues. CDR1 is LNHNV and CDR2 is YYDKDF in the germline V gene (reference sequence). V lost 2 bases and J 5 bases, leaving 15 bases between the germline ends. CDR3 DNA sequence: TGTGCCACCAGCAGAAGAGACCGCGGACAATATGGCTACACCTTC. Translated, it gives CATSRRDRGQYGYTF.

The chain employs TRBV5-4 and TRBJ2-1; D is unresolved. Trimming shortened V by 5 bases and J by 4 bases, and 10 bases separated the two germline ends. The CDR3 length is 13 residues. Germline CDR1 SGHNT, CDR2 YYREEE (reference sequence). The CDR3 spells CASSTDSYNEQFF. CDR3 nucleotide sequence: TGTGCCAGCAGTACAGATTCGTACAATGAGCAGTTCTTC.

The chain joins TRBV5-1 to TRBJ2-2; TRBD1 matches 7 bases. CDR1 is SGHRS and CDR2 is YFSETQ in the germline V gene. The trim removed 7 bases at V and 4 bases at J, leaving 7 bases unmatched. The CDR3 consists of 14 residues. CDR3: CASDTGDGTGELFF. The CDR3 DNA follows: TGCGCCAGCGATACAGGGGATGGCACCGGGGAGCTGTTTTTT.

The V gene is TRBV7-9, the J gene TRBJ1-4, with D perhaps matching TRBD1 (6 bases). CDR3 length equals 15 residues. Germline lookup yields CDR1 SEHNR and CDR2 FQNEAQ (reference sequence). V lost 1 base and J 4 bases, leaving 10 bases between the germline ends. The DNA of the CDR3 is TGTGCCAGCAGCTTAGGGACAGCCAATAATGAAAAACTGTTTTTT. Translation gives CASSLGTANNEKLFF.